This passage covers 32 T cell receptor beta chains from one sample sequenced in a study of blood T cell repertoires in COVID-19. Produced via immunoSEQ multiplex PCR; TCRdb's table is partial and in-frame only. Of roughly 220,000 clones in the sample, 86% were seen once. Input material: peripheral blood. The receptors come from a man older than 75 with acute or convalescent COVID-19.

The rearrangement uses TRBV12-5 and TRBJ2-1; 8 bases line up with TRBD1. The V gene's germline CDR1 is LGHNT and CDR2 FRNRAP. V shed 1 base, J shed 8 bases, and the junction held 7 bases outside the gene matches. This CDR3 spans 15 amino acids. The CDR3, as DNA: TGTGCTAGTGGTTTGGGCGGGACAGGCGGTGATGAGCAGTTCTTC. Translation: CASGLGGTGGDEQFF.

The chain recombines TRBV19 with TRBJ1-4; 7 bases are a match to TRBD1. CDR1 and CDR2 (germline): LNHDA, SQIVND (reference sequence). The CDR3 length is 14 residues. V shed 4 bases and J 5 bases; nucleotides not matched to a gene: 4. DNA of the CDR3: TGTGCCAGTAGTAACAGGGGTCTGAATGAAAAACTGTTTTTT. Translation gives CASSNRGLNEKLFF.

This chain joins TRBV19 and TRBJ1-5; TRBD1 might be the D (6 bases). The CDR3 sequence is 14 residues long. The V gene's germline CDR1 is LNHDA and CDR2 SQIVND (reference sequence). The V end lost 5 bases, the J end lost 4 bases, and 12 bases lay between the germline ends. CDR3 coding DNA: TGTGCCAGTAGTGGACAGAGGGCAAATCAGCCCCAGCATTTT. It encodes CASSGQRANQPQHF.

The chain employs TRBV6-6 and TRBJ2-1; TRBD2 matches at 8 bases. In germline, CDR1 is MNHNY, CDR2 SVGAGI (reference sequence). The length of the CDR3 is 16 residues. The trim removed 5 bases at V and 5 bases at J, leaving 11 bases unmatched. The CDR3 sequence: CASSRYSGNFDNEQFF. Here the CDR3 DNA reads TGTGCCAGCAGTAGGTATAGCGGGAACTTCGACAATGAGCAGTTCTTC.

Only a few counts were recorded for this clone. The CDR3 loop reads CASSDQGRTGELFF. In DNA form, the CDR3 reads TGTGCCAGCAGCGACCAGGGGCGCACCGGGGAGCTGTTTTTT. This chain links TRBV9 with TRBJ2-2; tentative D call: TRBD1 (6 bases). The CDR3 runs 14 residues. The ends were cut back, 3 bases at V and 4 bases at J, with 10 bases in the middle. CDR1 and CDR2 from the germline V gene are SGDLS and YYNGEE.

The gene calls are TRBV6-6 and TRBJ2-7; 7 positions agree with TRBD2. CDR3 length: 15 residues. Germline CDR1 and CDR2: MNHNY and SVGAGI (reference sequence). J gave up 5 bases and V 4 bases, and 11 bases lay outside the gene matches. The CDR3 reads CASSSPVARGDEQYF. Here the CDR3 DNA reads TGTGCCAGCAGTTCCCCAGTGGCCCGGGGGGACGAGCAGTACTTC.

CDR3 loop: CASSHTPTGMNTEAFF. As DNA, the CDR3 is TGTGCCAGCAGTCACACTCCGACAGGGATGAACACTGAAGCTTTCTTT. The chain joins TRBV27 to TRBJ1-1, with 7 bases matching TRBD1. The CDR3 has 16 residues. Germline trimming cut 5 bases from V and 0 bases from J; bases unmatched to any gene: 9. Per germline, CDR1 MNHEY and CDR2 SMNVEV (reference sequence).

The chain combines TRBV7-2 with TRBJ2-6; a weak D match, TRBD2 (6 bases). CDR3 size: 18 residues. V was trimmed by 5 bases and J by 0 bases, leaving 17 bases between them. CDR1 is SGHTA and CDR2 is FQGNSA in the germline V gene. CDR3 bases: TGTGCCAGCAGCAGGGACCCGGGACTGAACTCTGGGGCCAACGTCCTGACTTTC. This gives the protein CASSRDPGLNSGANVLTF. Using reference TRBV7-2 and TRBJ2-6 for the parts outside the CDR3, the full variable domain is GAGVSQSPSNKVTEKGKDVELRCDPISGHTALYWYRQSLGQGLEFLIYFQGNSAPDKSGLPSDRFSAERTGGSVSTLTIQRTQQEDSAVYLCASSRDPGLNSGANVLTFGAGSRLTVL.

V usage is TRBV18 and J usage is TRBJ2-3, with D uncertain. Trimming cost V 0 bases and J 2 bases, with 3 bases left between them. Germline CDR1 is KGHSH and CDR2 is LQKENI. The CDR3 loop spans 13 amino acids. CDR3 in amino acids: CASSPPNTDTQYF. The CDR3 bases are TGTGCCAGCTCACCACCCAACACAGATACGCAGTATTTT.

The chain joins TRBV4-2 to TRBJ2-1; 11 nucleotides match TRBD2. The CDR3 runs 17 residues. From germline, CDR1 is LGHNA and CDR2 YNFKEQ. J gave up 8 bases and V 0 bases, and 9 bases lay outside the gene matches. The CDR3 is CASSQDGLAGGMDEQFF. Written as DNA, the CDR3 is TGTGCCAGCAGCCAAGATGGGCTAGCGGGAGGTATGGATGAGCAGTTCTTC.

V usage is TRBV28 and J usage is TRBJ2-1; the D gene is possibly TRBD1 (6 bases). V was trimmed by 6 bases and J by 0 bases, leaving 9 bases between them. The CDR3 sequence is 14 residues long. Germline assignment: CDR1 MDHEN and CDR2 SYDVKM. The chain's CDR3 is CASRAGASYNEQFF. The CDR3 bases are TGTGCCAGCAGGGCAGGGGCCTCCTACAATGAGCAGTTCTTC.

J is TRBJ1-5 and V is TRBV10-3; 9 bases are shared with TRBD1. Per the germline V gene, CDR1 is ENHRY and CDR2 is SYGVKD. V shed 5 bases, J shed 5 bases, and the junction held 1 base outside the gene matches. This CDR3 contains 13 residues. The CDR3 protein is CAISRDRDQPQHF. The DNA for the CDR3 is TGTGCCATCAGTCGGGACAGGGATCAGCCCCAGCATTTT.

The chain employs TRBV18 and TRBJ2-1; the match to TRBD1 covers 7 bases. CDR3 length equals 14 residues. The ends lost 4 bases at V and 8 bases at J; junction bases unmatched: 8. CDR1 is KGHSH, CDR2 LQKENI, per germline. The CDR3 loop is CASSLYDRDHEQFF. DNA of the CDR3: TGTGCCAGCTCACTATACGACAGGGATCATGAGCAGTTCTTC.

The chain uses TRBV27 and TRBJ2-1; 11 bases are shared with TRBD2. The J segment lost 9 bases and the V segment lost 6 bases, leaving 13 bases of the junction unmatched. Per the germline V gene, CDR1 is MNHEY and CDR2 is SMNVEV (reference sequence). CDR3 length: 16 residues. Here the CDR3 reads CASRMLTSGSPREQFF. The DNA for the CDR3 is TGTGCCAGCAGAATGCTAACTAGCGGGAGTCCCCGTGAGCAGTTCTTC.

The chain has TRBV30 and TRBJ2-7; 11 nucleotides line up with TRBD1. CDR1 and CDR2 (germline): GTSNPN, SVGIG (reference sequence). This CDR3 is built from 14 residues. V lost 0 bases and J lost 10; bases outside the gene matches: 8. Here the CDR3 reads CAWSVGGTGGSQYV. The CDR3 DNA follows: TGTGCCTGGAGTGTAGGGGGGACAGGGGGTAGTCAGTACGTC.

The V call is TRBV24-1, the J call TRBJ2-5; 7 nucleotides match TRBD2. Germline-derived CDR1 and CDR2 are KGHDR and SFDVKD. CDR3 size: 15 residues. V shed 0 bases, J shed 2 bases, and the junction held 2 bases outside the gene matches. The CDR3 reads CATSDLFGGQETQYF. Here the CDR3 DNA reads TGTGCCACCAGTGATTTGTTCGGGGGGCAAGAGACCCAGTACTTC.

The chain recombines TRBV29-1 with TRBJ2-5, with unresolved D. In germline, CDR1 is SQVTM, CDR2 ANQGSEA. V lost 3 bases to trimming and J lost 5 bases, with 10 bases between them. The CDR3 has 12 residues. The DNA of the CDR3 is TGCAGCGTTGAGCCCGCCGGGGAGACCCAGTACTTC. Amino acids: CSVEPAGETQYF. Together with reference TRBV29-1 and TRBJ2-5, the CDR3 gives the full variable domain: SAVISQKPSRDICQRGTSLTIQCQVDSQVTMMFWYRQQPGQSLTLIATANQGSEATYESGFVIDKFPISRPNLTFSTLTVSNMSPEDSSIYLCSVEPAGETQYFGPGTRLLVL.

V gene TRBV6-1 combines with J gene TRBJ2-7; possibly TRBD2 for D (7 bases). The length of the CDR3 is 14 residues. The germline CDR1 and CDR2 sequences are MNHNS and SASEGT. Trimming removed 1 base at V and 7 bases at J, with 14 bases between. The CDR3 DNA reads TGTGCCAGCAGTGAAGTATCGGGGAGGGGGGAGCAGTACTTC. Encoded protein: CASSEVSGRGEQYF.

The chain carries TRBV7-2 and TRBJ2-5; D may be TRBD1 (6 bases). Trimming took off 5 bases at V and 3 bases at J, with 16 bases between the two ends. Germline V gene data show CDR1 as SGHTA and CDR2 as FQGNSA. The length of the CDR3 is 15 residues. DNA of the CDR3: TGTGCCAGCAGCCCAAGACAGGTGTCAAAAGAGACCCAGTACTTC. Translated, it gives CASSPRQVSKETQYF.

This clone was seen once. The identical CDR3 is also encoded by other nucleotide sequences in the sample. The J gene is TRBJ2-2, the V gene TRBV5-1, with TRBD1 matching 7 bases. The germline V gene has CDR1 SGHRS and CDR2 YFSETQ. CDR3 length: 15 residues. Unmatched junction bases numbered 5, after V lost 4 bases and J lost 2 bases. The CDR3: CASSVGQRNTGELFF. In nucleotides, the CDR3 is TGCGCCAGCAGCGTGGGACAGAGAAACACCGGGGAGCTGTTTTTT.

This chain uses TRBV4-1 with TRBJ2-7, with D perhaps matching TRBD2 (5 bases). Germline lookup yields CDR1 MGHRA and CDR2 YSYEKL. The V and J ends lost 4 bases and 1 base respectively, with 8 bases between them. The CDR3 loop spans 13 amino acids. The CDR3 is CASSLGRSYEQYF. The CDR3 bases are TGCGCCAGCAGCCTTGGGAGATCCTACGAGCAGTACTTC.

The CDR3 DNA reads as TGTGCCAGCAGCCCACCGGTGGGCAATCAGCCCCAGCATTTT. Protein product: CASSPPVGNQPQHF. The V call is TRBV7-9, the J call TRBJ1-5; D call uncertain. The CDR3 extends over 14 amino acids. Germline V gene sequence: CDR1 SEHNR, CDR2 FQNEAQ (reference sequence). The ends were cut back, 5 bases at V and 2 bases at J, with 10 bases in the middle.

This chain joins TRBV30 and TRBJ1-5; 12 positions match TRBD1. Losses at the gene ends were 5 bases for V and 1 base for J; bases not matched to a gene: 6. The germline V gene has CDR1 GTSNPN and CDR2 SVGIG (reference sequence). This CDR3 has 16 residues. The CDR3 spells CAWALGTGGSNQPQHF. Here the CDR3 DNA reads TGTGCCTGGGCCCTCGGGACAGGGGGCAGCAATCAGCCCCAGCATTTT.

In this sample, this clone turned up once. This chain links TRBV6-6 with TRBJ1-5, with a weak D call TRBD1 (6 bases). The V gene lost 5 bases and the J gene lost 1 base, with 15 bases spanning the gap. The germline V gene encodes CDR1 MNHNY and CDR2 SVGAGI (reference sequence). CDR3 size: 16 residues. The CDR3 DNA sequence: TGTGCCAGCAGTCCCCAGGGGCGGAGAAGCAATCAGCCCCAGCATTTT. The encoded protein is CASSPQGRRSNQPQHF.

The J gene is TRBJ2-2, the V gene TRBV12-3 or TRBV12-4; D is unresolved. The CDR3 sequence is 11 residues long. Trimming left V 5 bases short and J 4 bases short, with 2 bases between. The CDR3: CASSRTGELFF. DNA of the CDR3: TGTGCCAGCAGTCGCACCGGGGAGCTGTTTTTT.

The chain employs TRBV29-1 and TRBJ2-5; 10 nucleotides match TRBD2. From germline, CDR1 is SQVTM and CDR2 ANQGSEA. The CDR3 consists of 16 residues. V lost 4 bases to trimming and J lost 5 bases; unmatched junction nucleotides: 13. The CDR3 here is CSVGGTAGGRGETQYF. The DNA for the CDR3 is TGCAGCGTTGGCGGGACAGCGGGAGGGCGTGGGGAGACCCAGTACTTC.

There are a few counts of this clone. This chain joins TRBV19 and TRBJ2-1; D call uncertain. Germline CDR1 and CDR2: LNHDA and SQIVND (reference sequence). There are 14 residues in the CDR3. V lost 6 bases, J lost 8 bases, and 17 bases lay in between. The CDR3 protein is CASSHQSRRHEQFF. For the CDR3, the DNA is TGTGCCAGTAGCCATCAGTCTAGACGCCATGAGCAGTTCTTC.

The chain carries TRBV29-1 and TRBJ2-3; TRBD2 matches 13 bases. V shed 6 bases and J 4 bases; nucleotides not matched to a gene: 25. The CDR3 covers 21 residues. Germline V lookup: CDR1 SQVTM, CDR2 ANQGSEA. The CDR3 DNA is TGCAGCGTCCCGTCTGCAGGGGTCCCGGGACTAGCGGGGCAGTTATCAGATACGCAGTATTTT. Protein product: CSVPSAGVPGLAGQLSDTQYF.

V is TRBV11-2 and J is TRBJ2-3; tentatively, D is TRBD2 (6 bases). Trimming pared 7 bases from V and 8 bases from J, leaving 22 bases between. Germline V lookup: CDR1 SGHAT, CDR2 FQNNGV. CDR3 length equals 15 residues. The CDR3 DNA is TGTGCCAGCAACCGGCCGGGGGTCAGCCAAATTACGCAGTATTTT. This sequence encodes CASNRPGVSQITQYF.

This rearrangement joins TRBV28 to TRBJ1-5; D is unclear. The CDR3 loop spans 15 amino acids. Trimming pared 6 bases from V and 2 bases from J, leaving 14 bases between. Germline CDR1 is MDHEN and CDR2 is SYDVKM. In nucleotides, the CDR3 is TGTGCCAGCAGGTCCCCGTCGGGAGGCAATCAGCCCCAGCATTTT. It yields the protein CASRSPSGGNQPQHF.

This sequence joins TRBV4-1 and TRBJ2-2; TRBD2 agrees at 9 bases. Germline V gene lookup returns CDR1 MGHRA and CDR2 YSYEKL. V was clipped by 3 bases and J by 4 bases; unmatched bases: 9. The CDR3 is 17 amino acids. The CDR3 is CASSQFWREGGTGELFF. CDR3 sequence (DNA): TGCGCCAGCAGCCAGTTTTGGCGGGAGGGGGGCACCGGGGAGCTGTTTTTT.

The CDR3, as DNA: TGTGCCAGCAGCCAAGTGTCCAAGGGGCTAGCGGGGGACTACGAGCAGTACGTC. Its protein product is CASSQVSKGLAGDYEQYV. The rearrangement links TRBV3-1 (or the pseudogene TRBV3-2) to TRBJ2-7; 10 bases line up with TRBD2. CDR3 size: 18 residues. The V gene end was trimmed by 1 base and the J gene end by 3 bases; junction bases not matched to a gene: 12. Germline-derived CDR1 and CDR2 are LGHDT and YNNKEL (reference sequence).